Reported below is one T cell receptor (beta chain). Its antigen is unknown. Constant-region reverse primers amplified full-length variable regions, followed by semi-nested Nested Universal Primer A PCR. TCRdb reprocessed the 5' RACE reads via MiXCR and lists one record per CDR3 protein. The sample comprises 45,000 to 55,000 distinct CDR3 sequences, approximately 23% of which are singletons, and 3% to 4% rests with the top ten. CDR3 size: 19 residues. The V gene end was trimmed by 3 bases and the J gene end by 6 bases; junction bases not matched to a gene: 20. CDR1 and CDR2 from the germline V gene are SGHTA and FQGNSA. Study-wide findings and caveats: In terms of TCR gene usage, tumor memory CD4+ T cells clustered together with blood and lymph node memory CD4+ cells, as well as with lymph node naive CD4+ cells. Larger-cohort validation covered only one TCR beta V-J rearrangement.

This TCR was recovered from a female donor with breast cancer. The rearrangement joins TRBV7-2 to TRBJ2-5; 9 bases are shared with TRBD2. Sequenced: tumor-infiltrating naive CD4+ T cells sorted from the breast tumor. Noted subset: naive CD4+ T cells, CD4+CD45RA+CD25-. CDR3 DNA sequence: TGTGCCAGCAGCTTTGAAATAGCGGGAGTGGTGGGATCGTCGAAGACCCAGTACTTC. It specifies CASSFEIAGVVGSSKTQYF.